This TCR beta chain was obtained from a study of CD8 T cells in ankylosing spondylitis (dated by TCRdb to about 2017). General notes on the study: The study profiled T cell receptor beta repertoires in healthy donors and ankylosing spondylitis patients to find disease-linked TCR variants. The whole study cohort included 85 to 120 healthy donors and some 27 ankylosing spondylitis patients. Peripheral blood was sampled, and synovial fluid was also collected from ankylosing spondylitis patients.

Trimming costs V 0 bases and J 7 bases, and their ends lie 11 bases apart. Taken from cysteine to phenylalanine, the CDR3 has 14 residues. The DNA shown is the 42-base CDR3, in frame from base 1. Per the germline V gene, SGHRS is the CDR1 and YFSETQ is the CDR2. The investigation overall reported the following: A TCR beta motif made up of 7 to 9 highly homologous amino acid variants appeared to be characteristic of blood from ankylosing spondylitis patients. A CD8+ phenotype was shown by the disease-linked clones, which were found at relatively low frequencies in peripheral blood. Some motif variants had previously been reported in the synovial fluid and blood of reactive arthritis patients, which suggests shared mechanisms of disease initiation. Significant enrichment of the disease-linked clones was reported in matched synovial fluid samples from ankylosing spondylitis patients.

For sequencing, an Illumina HiSeq 2500 was employed. Quantitative 5'-RACE with molecular barcodes was used to prepare TCR beta libraries. The authors processed their data as follows. A new computational method, built on a probabilistic model of VDJ rearrangement, was used to identify disease-linked TCR variants. TCRdb trimmed the raw reads at Q25, called clones with MiXCR and kept productive beta chains. Rows with a matching CDR3 protein are joined into one entry that keeps the most common DNA and genes. V and J calls and clone size were set by TCRdb, not the authors. This sample comprises 250,000 to 350,000 distinct CDR3 sequences, under 25% of them detected only once. About 3.5% of the sample rests with the top ten. The table lists this clonotype with a few counts. Its antigen target is currently unknown. No qualities accompany the bases; no much larger clone lies one base away.

The chain is assembled from TRBV5-1 and TRBJ2-4; no D gene can be assigned with confidence. This receptor was obtained from a female donor with ankylosing spondylitis or in good health (not recorded which). The sequenced material came from blood, either unsorted or a sorted T cell fraction (not recorded which). This receptor carries the CDR3 CASSLESIVNIQYF. The nucleotide sequence reads as follows: TGCGCCAGCAGCTTGGAGAGCATAGTTAACATTCAGTACTTC.